These T cell receptor beta chains were read from a single sample in a study of blood T cell repertoires in COVID-19. Using immunoSEQ multiplex PCR, the repertoire was profiled, and TCRdb retains in-frame clones only, with some absent. The sample shows a few hundred thousand clones, 65% to 85% of them seen only once. Sequenced sample: PBMCs or T cells enriched from blood (not recorded which). The receptor source for this set is a man aged 25-45 years with acute COVID-19. The CDR3 runs from the conserved cysteine through the conserved F or W. Fields, in order: D gene, clone size, V gene, J gene, CDR3 protein, CDR3 DNA. A D gene is named only where the DNA matches it firmly. A row's size may be missing; if present it is once, few, many or a size class.

TRBD1	.	TRBV5-1	TRBJ1-2	CASSLDGTGAQNYGYTF	TGCGCCAGCAGCTTGGATGGGACAGGGGCTCAAAACTATGGCTACACCTTC
TRBD1	.	TRBV27	TRBJ1-4	CASSRGQATYNEKLFF	TGTGCCAGCAGCCGGGGACAGGCGACCTATAATGAAAAACTGTTTTTT
.	.	TRBV7-9	TRBJ1-5	CASSAGQPQHF	TGTGCCAGCAGCGCGGGGCAGCCCCAGCATTTT
.	once	TRBV29-1	TRBJ1-2	CSARTVQHGYTF	TGCAGCGCTAGGACAGTTCAGCATGGCTACACCTTC
TRBD1	.	TRBV2	TRBJ1-2	CASNDGDRGLYGYTF	TGTGCCAGCAATGATGGGGACAGGGGGCTTTATGGCTACACCTTC
TRBD1	few	TRBV19	TRBJ1-4	CASSTAGGSGEKLFF	TGTGCCAGTAGTACGGCAGGGGGAAGTGGTGAAAAACTGTTTTTT
TRBD1	.	TRBV30	TRBJ1-1	CAWTTGTTEAFF	TGTGCCTGGACGACAGGGACCACTGAAGCTTTCTTT
.	.	TRBV9	TRBJ2-3	CASSVKGGTISTDTQYF	TGTGCCAGCAGCGTAAAAGGCGGGACCATTAGCACAGATACGCAGTATTTT
.	.	TRBV5-6	TRBJ1-4	CASSLMPGEKLFF	TGTGCCAGCAGCTTAATGCCGGGGGAAAAACTGTTTTTT
.	.	TRBV7-9	TRBJ1-5	CASSLVGRDQPQHF	TGTGCCAGCAGCTTAGTGGGCCGAGATCAGCCCCAGCATTTT
.	.	TRBV12-5	TRBJ1-3	CASGLLADGNTIYF	TGTGCTAGTGGTTTGTTAGCAGACGGAAACACCATATATTTT
.	.	TRBV28	TRBJ2-5	CASSLPRGGGETQYF	TGTGCCAGCAGTTTACCTCGGGGTGGGGGGGAGACCCAGTACTTC
.	.	TRBV27	TRBJ2-3	CASTDRGLQYF	TGTGCCAGCACCGATCGGGGACTCCAGTATTTT
TRBD1	.	TRBV5-5	TRBJ2-2	CASSSGQGNTGELFF	TGTGCCAGCAGCTCGGGACAGGGTAACACCGGGGAGCTGTTTTTT
TRBD1	.	TRBV24-1	TRBJ2-7	CATSEPGQGSHEQYF	TGTGCCACCAGTGAGCCGGGACAGGGGTCCCACGAGCAGTACTTC
.	.	TRBV6-5	TRBJ2-3	CASQFSTDTQYF	TGTGCCTCCCAGTTTAGCACAGATACGCAGTATTTT
TRBD2	.	TRBV2	TRBJ2-3	CATGIGTSETDTQYF	TGTGCCACCGGCATAGGGACTAGCGAGACAGATACGCAGTATTTT
.	.	TRBV11-1	TRBJ2-1	CASSSGNPSYNEQFF	TGTGCCAGCAGCTCGGGAAACCCCTCCTACAATGAGCAGTTCTTC
.	once	TRBV30	TRBJ1-2	CAWSGDRRGYTF	TGTGCCTGGAGTGGCGACAGGAGGGGCTACACCTTC
TRBD2	.	TRBV3-1/TRBV3-2	TRBJ2-3	CASSQASGGDTQYF	TGTGCCAGCAGCCAAGCTTCCGGGGGGGATACGCAGTATTTT
.	.	TRBV30	TRBJ1-4	CAWSLSFATNEKLFF	TGTGCCTGGAGTCTCAGTTTTGCAACTAATGAAAAACTGTTTTTT
.	.	TRBV5-6	TRBJ1-1	CASSRQLEAFF	TGTGCCAGCAGTCGACAGCTTGAAGCTTTCTTT
.	.	TRBV19	TRBJ2-5	CASSASMGRQETQYF	TGTGCCAGTAGTGCCTCCATGGGGAGACAAGAGACCCAGTACTTC
.	.	TRBV5-1	TRBJ2-5	CASSPSHGLETQYF	TGCGCCAGCAGCCCCTCCCACGGTTTAGAGACCCAGTACTTC
.	.	TRBV27	TRBJ1-5	CASSPIQGRQQPQHF	TGTGCCAGCAGTCCTATCCAGGGGAGACAGCAGCCCCAGCATTTT